This passage covers 7 T cell receptor beta chains from one sample sequenced in a study of T cells after yellow fever vaccination. TCRdb analysed the 5' RACE reads with MiXCR anew, one entry per CDR3 protein. The top ten hold around 3% of the sample, which has around 340,000 distinct CDR3 sequences, roughly an eighth seen once. Sequences were derived from CD4+ T cells sorted from PBMCs, sampled 15 days after the yellow fever booster vaccination. The receptors stem from a man younger than 35 who received the YFV17D yellow fever vaccine.

This chain connects TRBV7-9 to TRBJ1-6, with a tentative D call TRBD1 (6 bases). V lost 5 bases to trimming and J lost 6 bases, with 14 bases between them. Germline loops: CDR1 SEHNR, CDR2 FQNEAQ (reference sequence). The CDR3 consists of 15 residues. CDR3 nucleotide sequence: TGTGCCAGCAGCCTCCCGGGACACCGTAATTCACCCCTCCACTTT. It encodes CASSLPGHRNSPLHF.

This clonotype showed up just a few times. This chain links TRBV5-1 with TRBJ1-1; no definite D call. The CDR3 spans 14 residues. Germline lookup yields CDR1 SGHRS and CDR2 YFSETQ. V lost 3 bases, J lost 0 bases, and 9 bases lay in between. The CDR3 loop is CASSSPPVNTEAFF. CDR3 bases: TGCGCCAGCAGCTCCCCCCCAGTGAACACTGAAGCTTTCTTT. The full variable domain, with the rest looked up from reference TRBV5-1 and TRBJ1-1, is KAGVTQTPRYLIKTRGQQVTLSCSPISGHRSVSWYQQTPGQGLQFLFEYFSETQRNKGNFPGRFSGRQFSNSRSEMNVSTLELGDSALYLCASSSPPVNTEAFFGQGTRLTVV.

This clonotype has just one count. This sequence joins TRBV7-9 and TRBJ2-5; 8 bases agree with TRBD2. CDR1 SEHNR and CDR2 FQNEAQ come from the germline V gene (reference sequence). V shed 2 bases and J 1 base; nucleotides not matched to a gene: 6. CDR3 length: 16 amino acids. Here the CDR3 reads CASSLYGGGTQETQYF. The CDR3, as DNA: TGTGCCAGCAGCTTATATGGCGGGGGGACCCAAGAGACCCAGTACTTC.

The rearrangement links TRBV2 to TRBJ2-3; the D call may be TRBD1 or TRBD2 (5 bases each). Germline V gene lookup returns CDR1 SNHLY and CDR2 FYNNEI. V was trimmed by 10 bases and J by 7 bases, leaving 18 bases between them. The CDR3 loop spans 13 amino acids. For the CDR3, the DNA is TGTGCCACCGGGACCGATAAGGGAAATACGCAGTATTTT. This sequence encodes CATGTDKGNTQYF.

This clonotype was detected only a few times. This chain connects TRBV6-5 to TRBJ2-3, with unresolved D. The germline V and J ends were trimmed by 4 bases and 0 bases, with 11 bases remaining between them. Germline V gene lookup returns CDR1 MNHEY and CDR2 SVGAGI. The CDR3 length is 15 residues. CDR3 residues: CASSSTGLSTDTQYF. Written as DNA, the CDR3 is TGTGCCAGCAGTTCTACGGGCCTTAGCACAGATACGCAGTATTTT.

This clonotype has just a few counts. The chain combines TRBV7-2 with TRBJ2-7; no clear D. The CDR3 runs 13 residues. Germline V CDR1 and CDR2: SGHTA, FQGNSA. V was trimmed by 6 bases and J by 6 bases, leaving 15 bases between them. CDR3 DNA sequence: TGTGCCAGCAGTTCATCCCTGCGATCCGAGCAGTACTTC. Protein: CASSSSLRSEQYF.

This clonotype was detected only a few times. The chain links TRBV12-3 or TRBV12-4 to TRBJ1-1; D not resolved. The CDR3 runs to 12 residues. Trimming took off 0 bases at V and 9 bases at J, with 8 bases between the two ends. The CDR3 coding sequence is TGTGCCAGCAGTTTAGCACCAGACCAAGCTTTCTTT. It is translated as CASSLAPDQAFF.